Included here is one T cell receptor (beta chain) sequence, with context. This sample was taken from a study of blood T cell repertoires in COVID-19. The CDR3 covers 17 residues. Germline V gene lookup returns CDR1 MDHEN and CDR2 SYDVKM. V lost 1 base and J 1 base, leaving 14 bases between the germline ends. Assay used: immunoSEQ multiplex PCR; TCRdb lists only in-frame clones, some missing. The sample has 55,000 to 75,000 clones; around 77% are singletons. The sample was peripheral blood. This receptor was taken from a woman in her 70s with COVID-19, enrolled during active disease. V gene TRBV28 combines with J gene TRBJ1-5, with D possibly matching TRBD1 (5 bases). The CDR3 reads CASSLFGSSGSNQPQHF. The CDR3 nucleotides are TGTGCCAGCAGTTTATTCGGGTCGTCAGGGAGCAATCAGCCCCAGCATTTT. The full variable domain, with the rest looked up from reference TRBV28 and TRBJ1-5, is DVKVTQSSRYLVKRTGEKVFLECVQDMDHENMFWYRQDPGLGLRLIYFSYDVKMKEKGDIPEGYSVSREKKERFSLILESASTNQTSMYLCASSLFGSSGSNQPQHFGDGTRLSIL.